The subject of this entry is one T cell receptor (beta chain). Its recognized antigen is unknown. No base-level quality is on record; no much larger clone is a single base apart. TCR beta CDR3 regions were sequenced from DNA using the immunoSEQ Assay. The paper's processing steps were these. T cell density was computed as TCR beta template counts normalized to usable DNA estimated by amplifying housekeeping genes. Richness was estimated with the preseqR package, extrapolating to 400,000 templates for PBMC samples and 120,000 templates for tissue samples. Clonality was defined as one minus Pielou's evenness. Tissue-enriched TCRs were identified through differential abundance testing performed on productive amino-acid clonotypes, with a minimum total count of 5 and an alpha of 0.1. Repertoire overlap between compartments was quantified with the Jaccard Index and Morisita Overlap Index. TCR beta CDR3s were clustered by GLIPH together with public tetramer-defined viral CDR3s, and at least three viral sequences plus V-gene enrichment were required for viral motifs. TCRdb stores this immuneACCESS table with in-frame sequences only. Part of the clones is absent; in the studies checked, under half of the shortfall reflects unresolved V genes, and no reason is known for the rest. That table gives V, J and clone size, and the DNA gave D and trimming. This sample gives 70,000 to 100,000 clones in total; approximately 90% of them show up just once. The ten largest clones take up 4.1% of the sample.

The data belong to a study of T cells in localized non-small cell lung cancer (dated by TCRdb to the early 2020s). About the investigation overall: The study analyzed T cell repertoires of 200 to 250 early-stage NSCLC patients, comparing tumors and uninvolved tumor-adjacent lungs. The cohort comprised around 250 treatment-naïve NSCLC patients with resected, localized lung tumors. A mean age of 66.3 years was recorded for the NSCLC patients, of whom 129 were male and about 100 were female. On the study overall, not on this receptor specifically: Because multi-region tumor sequencing was not done, intratumor heterogeneity could not be ruled out. Longer overall survival was associated with higher T cell density in blood, whereas shorter survival was associated with higher clonality in adjacent lung. A median of around 50 of the top 100 tumor clones turned up in the paired uninvolved adjacent lung, and approximately 30 of those clones also ranked among the top 100 of that same adjacent lung. Uninvolved tumor-adjacent lung showed the highest T cell clonality, higher than tumor, which suggests more focused antigenic responses in the uninvolved tumor-adjacent lung. Because of the exploratory design, TCR variables were selected using unadjusted p-values without false-discovery rate correction.

At diagnosis, tumor, uninvolved tumor-adjacent lung and peripheral blood were collected and then preserved as a mix of FFPE and fresh-frozen material. For TCR repertoire profiling, the blood samples were analyzed as peripheral blood mononuclear cells. From a lookup of the germline V gene, CDR1 and CDR2 are SQVTM and ANQGSEA. The germline ends are 17 bases apart after V is trimmed by 6 bases and J by 6 bases. The CDR3 numbers 13 residues from cysteine through phenylalanine. Only the CDR3 DNA stays, 39 bases, in frame from base 1. The receptor comes from a woman aged 35 to 69 with stage II squamous cell lung carcinoma. Source: PBMCs, taken before any cancer treatment. The chain employs TRBV29-1 and TRBJ1-2; a tentative D call is TRBD1 (6 bases match). DNA sequence: TGCAGCGTCATGGGGGGGGGCGCGAATGGCTACACCTTC. Translated, it reads CSVMGGGANGYTF.